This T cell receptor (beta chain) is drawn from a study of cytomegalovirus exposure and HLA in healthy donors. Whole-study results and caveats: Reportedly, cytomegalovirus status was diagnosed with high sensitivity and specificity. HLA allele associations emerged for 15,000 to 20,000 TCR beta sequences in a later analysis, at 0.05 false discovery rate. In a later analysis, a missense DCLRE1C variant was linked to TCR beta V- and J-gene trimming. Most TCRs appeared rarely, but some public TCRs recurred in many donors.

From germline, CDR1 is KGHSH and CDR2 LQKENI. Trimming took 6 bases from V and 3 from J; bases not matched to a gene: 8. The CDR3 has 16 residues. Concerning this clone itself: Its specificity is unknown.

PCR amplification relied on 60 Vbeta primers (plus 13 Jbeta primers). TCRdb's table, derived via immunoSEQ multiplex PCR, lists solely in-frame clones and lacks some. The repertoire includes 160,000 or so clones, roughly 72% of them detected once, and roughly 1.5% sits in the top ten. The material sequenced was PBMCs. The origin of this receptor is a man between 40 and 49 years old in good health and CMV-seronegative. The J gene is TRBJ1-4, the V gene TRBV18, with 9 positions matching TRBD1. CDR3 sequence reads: CASSSRTGESNEKLFF. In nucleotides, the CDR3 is TGTGCCAGCTCGTCCCGGACAGGGGAGTCTAATGAAAAACTGTTTTTT.